These T cell receptor beta chains were read from a single sample in a study of T cell responses to AZD1222 COVID-19 vaccine. Data came from immunoSEQ multiplex PCR; TCRdb stores just in-frame clones and leaves some out. The repertoire holds under 150,000 clones, approximately 91% seen once, with 1.9% in the top ten. The sequences come from peripheral blood, collected 28 days after the second AZD1222 dose. All receptors come from an adult who received the AZD1222 COVID-19 vaccine. CDR3s include the opening cysteine and the closing phenylalanine or tryptophan. A D gene is named only where the DNA matches it firmly. Clone size is not always given. Where it is, it says once, few, many or a class for expanded clones.

v_gene	j_gene	abundance	d_gene	CDR3nt	CDR3aa
TRBV9	TRBJ1-2	-	-	TGTGCCAGCAGCGTTTCGGGGGACGAGCATGGCTACACCTTC	CASSVSGDEHGYTF
TRBV5-1	TRBJ1-2	once	TRBD1	TGCGCCAGCAGCTCAGAGGGGGCCCGTGGCTACACCTTC	CASSSEGARGYTF
TRBV6-5	TRBJ1-5	-	-	TGTGCCAGCAGTAGAATTAAGGCAGGCAATCAGCCCCAGCATTTT	CASSRIKAGNQPQHF
TRBV24-1	TRBJ2-2	-	TRBD1	TGTGCCACCAGAGGCCAGGGGGCTACCGGGGAGCTGTTTTTT	CATRGQGATGELFF
TRBV5-8	TRBJ1-1	once	-	TGTGCCAGCAGGGGGGACACTGAAGCTTTCTTT	CASRGDTEAFF
TRBV6-5	TRBJ2-7	-	TRBD1	TGTGCCAGCAGTTACTCTAGGCAGGGGGCATTCTACGAGCAGTACTTC	CASSYSRQGAFYEQYF
TRBV9	TRBJ1-3	once	-	TGTGCCAGCAGCGTAGGACAGGCCTTCTCTGGAAACACCATATATTTT	CASSVGQAFSGNTIYF
TRBV4-2	TRBJ2-1	-	-	TGTGCCAGCAGCCAAGATCTGCGGGGGCTATACAATGAGCAGTTCTTC	CASSQDLRGLYNEQFF
TRBV19	TRBJ1-1	-	TRBD1	TGTGCCAGTAGTATAACGGACAGGGGCGACACTGAAGCTTTCTTT	CASSITDRGDTEAFF
TRBV5-6	TRBJ2-7	-	TRBD2	TGTGCCAGCAGCTTGATGGGACTAGCGGGAAGCGAGCAGTACTTC	CASSLMGLAGSEQYF
TRBV7-3	TRBJ2-1	-	TRBD2	TGTGCCAGCAGCTTGAGCGGGAGCTCCTACAATGAGCAGTTCTTC	CASSLSGSSYNEQFF
TRBV5-4	TRBJ2-5	-	-	TGTGCCAGCAGCTTGGACCCGGGGACCCAGTACTTC	CASSLDPGTQYF
TRBV12-3/TRBV12-4	TRBJ1-6	-	-	TGTGCCAGCAGCCATGTCAATTCACCCCTCCACTTT	CASSHVNSPLHF
TRBV7-2	TRBJ1-2	-	-	TGTGCCAGCAGCTTAGACAGGGCTGCGGGCTACACCTTC	CASSLDRAAGYTF
TRBV3-1/TRBV3-2	TRBJ2-4	-	TRBD1	TGTGCCAGCAGCCATAAACAGGGGGTGGACATTCAGTACTTC	CASSHKQGVDIQYF
TRBV11-2	TRBJ2-5	-	-	TGTGCCAGCAGCTTAAGGGCTGAAGAGACCCAGTACTTC	CASSLRAEETQYF
TRBV7-9	TRBJ1-1	-	-	TGTGCCAGCAGCTTAGATGAAGCTTTCTTT	CASSLDEAFF
TRBV5-1	TRBJ2-2	-	-	TGCGCCAGCAGCTTGGTCCAATACCCGAACACCGGGGAGCTGTTTTTT	CASSLVQYPNTGELFF
TRBV11-2	TRBJ2-7	-	-	TGTGCCAGCAGCTTATACAGGGCTTACGAGCAGTACTTC	CASSLYRAYEQYF
TRBV6-5	TRBJ2-2	-	-	TGTGCCAGCAGCCGCCTAGGGGTCACCGGGGAGCTGTTTTTT	CASSRLGVTGELFF
TRBV3-1/TRBV3-2	TRBJ1-2	-	-	TGTGCCAGCAGCCAAGATCCGGGGCGGACCTACACCTTC	CASSQDPGRTYTF
TRBV19	TRBJ2-3	once	TRBD1	TGTGCCAGCCGAGATTGGACAGGGGGCCGCACAGATACGCAGTATTTT	CASRDWTGGRTDTQYF
TRBV2	TRBJ2-1	-	TRBD2	TGTGCTAGCAGGCGGACTAGCGGGGGCAATGAGCAGTTCTTC	CASRRTSGGNEQFF
TRBV2	TRBJ2-2	-	TRBD2	TGTGCCAGGGAAGCGGGGCCAGCGAACACCGGGGAGCTGTTTTTT	CAREAGPANTGELFF
TRBV28	TRBJ1-6	-	TRBD1	TGTGCCAGCAGTTTCACTCGATACAGGGGGCGAGATTCACCCCTCCACTTT	CASSFTRYRGRDSPLHF
TRBV19	TRBJ1-2	-	TRBD1	TGTGCCAGTAGTAAAACTGGGCCTCCAGGGGGTGGCTACACCTTC	CASSKTGPPGGGYTF
TRBV30	TRBJ2-2	-	TRBD2	TGTGCCTGGAGGGCAGGACTAGTTTCCGGGGAGCTGTTTTTT	CAWRAGLVSGELFF
TRBV30	TRBJ1-1	-	-	TGTGCCTGGAGTAGAAGACAATTGGCTGAAGCTTTCTTT	CAWSRRQLAEAFF
TRBV19	TRBJ1-5	-	-	TGTGCCAGTAGTATCTGGACGGGAAATAGCAATCAGCCCCAGCATTTT	CASSIWTGNSNQPQHF
TRBV19	TRBJ2-1	-	TRBD2	TGTGCCAGTAGTTTCCCGGGACTAGCGGGAATGTGGGGGGGCTACAATGAGCAGTTCTTC	CASSFPGLAGMWGGYNEQFF
TRBV5-1	TRBJ1-5	-	TRBD1	TGCGCCAGCAGCCAGGGACAGGGGGGGAATCAGCCCCAGCATTTT	CASSQGQGGNQPQHF
TRBV29-1	TRBJ2-7	-	TRBD1	TGCAGCGTAGCGGGACAGGGGTCAACGCTTGAGCAGTACTTC	CSVAGQGSTLEQYF
TRBV9	TRBJ1-1	-	-	TGTGCCAGCAGCGTAAAATCGAACACTGAAGCTTTCTTT	CASSVKSNTEAFF
TRBV20-1	TRBJ2-5	-	TRBD1	TGCAGTGCTAGTAAGGGGGCGGGTCAAGAGACCCAGTACTTC	CSASKGAGQETQYF